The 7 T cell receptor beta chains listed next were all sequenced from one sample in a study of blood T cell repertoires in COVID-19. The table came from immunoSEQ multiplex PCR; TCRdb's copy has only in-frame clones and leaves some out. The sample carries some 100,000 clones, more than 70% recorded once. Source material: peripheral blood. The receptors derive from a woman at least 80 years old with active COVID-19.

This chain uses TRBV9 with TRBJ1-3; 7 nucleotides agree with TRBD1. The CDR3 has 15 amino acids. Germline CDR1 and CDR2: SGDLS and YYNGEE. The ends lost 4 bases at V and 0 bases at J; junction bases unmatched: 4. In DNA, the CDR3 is TGTGCCAGCAGCACCGGGACAGTCTCTGGAAACACCATATATTTT. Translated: CASSTGTVSGNTIYF.

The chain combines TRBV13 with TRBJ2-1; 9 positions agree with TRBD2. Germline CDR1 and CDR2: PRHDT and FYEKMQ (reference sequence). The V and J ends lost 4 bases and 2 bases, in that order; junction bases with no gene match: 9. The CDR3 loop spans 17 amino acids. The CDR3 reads CASSSPQREVAYNEQFF. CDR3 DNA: TGTGCCAGCAGCTCCCCCCAGCGGGAGGTCGCCTACAATGAGCAGTTCTTC.

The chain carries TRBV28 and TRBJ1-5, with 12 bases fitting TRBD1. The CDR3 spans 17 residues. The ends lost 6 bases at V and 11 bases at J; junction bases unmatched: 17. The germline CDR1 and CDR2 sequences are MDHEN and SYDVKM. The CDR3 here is CASSQYLTRDRGLSQHF. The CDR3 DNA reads TGTGCCAGCAGCCAATATCTGACCCGGGACAGGGGGCTATCCCAGCATTTT.

The CDR3 DNA reads as TGCGCCAGCAGCTTGAGCGGCGCTGGGGCCAACGTCCTGACTTTC. The encoded protein is CASSLSGAGANVLTF. The chain employs TRBV5-1 and TRBJ2-6; TRBD2 might be the D (5 bases). Trimming shortened V by 1 base and J by 2 bases, and 7 bases separated the two germline ends. In germline, CDR1 is SGHRS, CDR2 YFSETQ. This CDR3 has 15 amino acids.

CDR3 bases: TGTGCCACCAGTGGGGGGTGGCGGGAGGACCAAGAGACCCAGTACTTC. Amino acids: CATSGGWREDQETQYF. The rearrangement links TRBV24-1 to TRBJ2-5; 8 nucleotides line up with TRBD2. Germline V CDR1 and CDR2: KGHDR, SFDVKD. This CDR3 has 16 amino acids. The J segment lost 0 bases and the V segment lost 5 bases, leaving 7 bases of the junction unmatched.

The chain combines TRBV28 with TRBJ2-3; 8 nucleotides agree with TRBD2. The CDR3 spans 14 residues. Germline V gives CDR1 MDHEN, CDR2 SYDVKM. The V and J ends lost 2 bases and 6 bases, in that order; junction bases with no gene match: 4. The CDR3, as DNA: TGTGCCAGCAGTTTACGGGAGGGCCGGGATACGCAGTATTTT. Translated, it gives CASSLREGRDTQYF.

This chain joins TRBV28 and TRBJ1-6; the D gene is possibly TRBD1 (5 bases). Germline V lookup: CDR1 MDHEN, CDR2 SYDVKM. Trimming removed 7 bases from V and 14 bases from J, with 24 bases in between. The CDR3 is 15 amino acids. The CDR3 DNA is TGTGCCAGCACCTCTATGGGGCAGCTCCCAGGATCCCTCCACTTT. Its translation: CASTSMGQLPGSLHF.